This TCR beta chain was recorded in a study of blood T cells in healthy people across ages. This clonotype turned up a few times. The ends were cut back, 6 bases at V and 3 bases at J, with 15 bases in the middle. CDR3 length: 15 residues. Looked up from germline, CDR1 is LGHDT and CDR2 is YNNKEL (reference sequence). A sample-barcoded 5' primer and a J-beta primer mix were used in a second PCR of roughly 7 to 11 cycles. MiXCR, run by TCRdb on the 5' RACE reads, gives a single entry per CDR3 protein. This table holds approximately 900,000 distinct CDR3 sequences, about 28% found once. Per-sample yields of isolated PBMCs were at least 6 million. This sample was shared with a second study, whose subject was T cells of mothers and their children. Per that study: The authors identified no persistent microchimeric T cell clones.

This clonotype originated in a woman in her thirties or forties in good health. Sequenced material: blood. The chain recombines TRBV3-1 with TRBJ2-1, with D perhaps being TRBD1 or TRBD2 (6 bases each). DNA for the CDR3: TGTGCCAGCAGGAATGGGGGGCCTGACTACAATGAGCAGTTCTTC. Translated: CASRNGGPDYNEQFF.